This T cell receptor (beta chain) was identified during a study of blood T cell repertoires in COVID-19. On the study more broadly: Samples taken during acute and convalescent COVID-19 were collected in the United States, Italy and Spain.

V lost 3 bases and J lost 4; bases outside the gene matches: 4. This CDR3 spans 14 amino acids. CDR1 is LNHDA and CDR2 is SQIVND in the germline V gene (reference sequence). Under the authors' procedure: It was from reference gene primer amplification that nucleated cell counts were estimated. The assay was immunoSEQ multiplex PCR, and TCRdb's table has in-frame clones only and misses some. The V and J calls and the clone size are those of that table, but D and trimming were determined from the DNA. There are over 45,000 clones in the sample; 83% occur only once, and roughly 6% lies in the top ten. Material for sequencing was peripheral blood. The rearrangement joins TRBV19 to TRBJ2-5; 8 bases map to TRBD2. This TCR was recovered from a woman older than 75 with acute or convalescent COVID-19. CDR3 nucleotides: TGTGCCAGTAGTATGCCGGGACTAGTAGAGACCCAGTACTTC. Amino acid sequence: CASSMPGLVETQYF. Variable domain in full (rest from reference TRBV19 and TRBJ2-5): DGGITQSPKYLFRKEGQNVTLSCEQNLNHDAMYWYRQDPGQGLRLIYYSQIVNDFQKGDIAEGYSVSREKKESFPLTVTSAQKNPTAFYLCASSMPGLVETQYFGPGTRLLVL.